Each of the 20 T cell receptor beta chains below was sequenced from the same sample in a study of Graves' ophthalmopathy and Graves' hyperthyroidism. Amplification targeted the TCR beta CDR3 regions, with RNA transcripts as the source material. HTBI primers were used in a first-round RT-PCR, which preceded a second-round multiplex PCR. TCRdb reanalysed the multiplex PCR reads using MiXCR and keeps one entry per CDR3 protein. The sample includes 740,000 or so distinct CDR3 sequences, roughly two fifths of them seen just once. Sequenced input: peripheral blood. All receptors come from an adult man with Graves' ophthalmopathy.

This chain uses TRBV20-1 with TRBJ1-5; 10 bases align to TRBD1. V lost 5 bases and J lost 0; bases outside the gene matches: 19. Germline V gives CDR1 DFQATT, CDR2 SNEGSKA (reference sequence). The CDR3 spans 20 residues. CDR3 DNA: TGCAGTGCTGGGAACCGTCCCGGGACAGGGGATAATTATAGCAATCAGCCCCAGCATTTT. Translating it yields CSAGNRPGTGDNYSNQPQHF.

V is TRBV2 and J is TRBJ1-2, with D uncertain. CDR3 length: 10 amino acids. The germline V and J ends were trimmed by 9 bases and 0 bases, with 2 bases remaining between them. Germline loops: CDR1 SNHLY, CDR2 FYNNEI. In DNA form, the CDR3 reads TGTGCCAGGGCTAACTATGGCTACACCTTC. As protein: CARANYGYTF.

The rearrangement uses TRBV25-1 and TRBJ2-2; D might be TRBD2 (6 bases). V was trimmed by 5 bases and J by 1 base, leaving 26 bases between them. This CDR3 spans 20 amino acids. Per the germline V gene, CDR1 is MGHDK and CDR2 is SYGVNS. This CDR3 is CASSPRAGRVGLGNTGELFF. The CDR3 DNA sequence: TGTGCCAGCAGTCCTAGGGCGGGGCGCGTTGGTTTGGGGAACACCGGGGAGCTGTTTTTT.

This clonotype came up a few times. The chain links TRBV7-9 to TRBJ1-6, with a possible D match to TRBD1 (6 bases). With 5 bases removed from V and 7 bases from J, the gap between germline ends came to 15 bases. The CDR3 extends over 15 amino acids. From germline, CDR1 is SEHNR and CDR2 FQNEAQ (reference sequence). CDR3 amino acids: CASSLQTQGNSPLHF. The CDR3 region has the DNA TGTGCCAGCAGCCTCCAAACCCAGGGGAATTCACCCCTCCACTTT.

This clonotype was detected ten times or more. The CDR3 spells CASSVLAGVSQYF. Here the CDR3 DNA reads TGTGCCAGCAGTGTACTAGCGGGAGTGTCCCAGTACTTC. The J gene is TRBJ2-5, the V gene TRBV25-1; TRBD2 agrees at 11 bases. Germline V gene data show CDR1 as MGHDK and CDR2 as SYGVNS. This CDR3 spans 13 amino acids. V lost 4 bases, J lost 9 bases, and 4 bases stayed unmatched.

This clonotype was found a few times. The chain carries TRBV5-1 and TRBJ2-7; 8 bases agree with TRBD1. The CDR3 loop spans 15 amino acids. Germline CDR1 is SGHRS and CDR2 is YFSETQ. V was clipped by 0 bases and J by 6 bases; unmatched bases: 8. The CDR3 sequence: CASSLAGGALAEQYF. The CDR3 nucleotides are TGCGCCAGCAGCTTGGCAGGGGGCGCTTTGGCCGAGCAGTACTTC.

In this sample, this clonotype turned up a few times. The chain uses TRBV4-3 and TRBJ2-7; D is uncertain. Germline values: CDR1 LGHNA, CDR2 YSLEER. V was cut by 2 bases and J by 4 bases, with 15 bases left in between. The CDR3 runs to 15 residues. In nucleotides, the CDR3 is TGCGCCAGCAGCCAAAGACGGCCCCCGAGATACGAGCAGTACTTC. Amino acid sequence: CASSQRRPPRYEQYF.

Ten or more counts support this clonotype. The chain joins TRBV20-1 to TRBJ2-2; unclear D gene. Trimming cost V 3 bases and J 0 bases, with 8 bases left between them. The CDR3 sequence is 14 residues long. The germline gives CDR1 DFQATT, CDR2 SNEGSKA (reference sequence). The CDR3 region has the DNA TGCAGTGCTAGTCGGCAGGCGAACACCGGGGAGCTGTTTTTT. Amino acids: CSASRQANTGELFF.

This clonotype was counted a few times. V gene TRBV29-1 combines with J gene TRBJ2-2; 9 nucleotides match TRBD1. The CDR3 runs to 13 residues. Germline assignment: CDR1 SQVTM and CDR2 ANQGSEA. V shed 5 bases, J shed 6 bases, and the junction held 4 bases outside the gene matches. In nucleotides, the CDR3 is TGCAGCGTTAGGGACAGGGAGGCCGGGGAGCTGTTTTTT. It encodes CSVRDREAGELFF.

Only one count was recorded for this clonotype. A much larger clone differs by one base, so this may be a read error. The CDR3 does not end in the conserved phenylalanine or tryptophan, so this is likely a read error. The CDR3 protein is CSAGTAPGYTL. CDR3 DNA: TGCAGTGCTGGGACAGCACCTGGCTACACCCTC. This chain links TRBV20-1 with TRBJ1-2; 7 positions agree with TRBD1. CDR1 is DFQATT and CDR2 is SNEGSKA in the germline V gene (reference sequence). CDR3 length equals 11 residues. V trimming: 5 bases; J trimming: 7 bases; junction bases outside the gene matches: 4.

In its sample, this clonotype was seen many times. DNA of the CDR3: TGTGCCAGCAGCTTGGAGGCTAACTCTGGGGCCAACGTCCTGACTTTC. Translation gives CASSLEANSGANVLTF. The V call is TRBV5-4, the J call TRBJ2-6; D is uncertain. Per the germline V gene, CDR1 is SGHNT and CDR2 is YYREEE (reference sequence). V was trimmed by 0 bases and J by 0 bases, leaving 7 bases between them. The CDR3 totals 16 residues.

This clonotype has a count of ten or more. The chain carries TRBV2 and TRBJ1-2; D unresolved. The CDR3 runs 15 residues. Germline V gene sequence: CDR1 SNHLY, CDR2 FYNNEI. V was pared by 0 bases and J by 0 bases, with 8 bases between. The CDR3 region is CASSEAYSPNYGYTF. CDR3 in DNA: TGTGCCAGCAGTGAAGCCTACAGCCCTAACTATGGCTACACCTTC.

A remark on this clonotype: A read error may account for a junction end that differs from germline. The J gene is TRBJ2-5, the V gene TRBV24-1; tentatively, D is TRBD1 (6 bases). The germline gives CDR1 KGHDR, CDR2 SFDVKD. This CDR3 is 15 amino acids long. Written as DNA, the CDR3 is TGTGCCACCAGTGAACCCAGGGGACCGAGAGAGACCCAGGACTTC. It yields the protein CATSEPRGPRETQDF.

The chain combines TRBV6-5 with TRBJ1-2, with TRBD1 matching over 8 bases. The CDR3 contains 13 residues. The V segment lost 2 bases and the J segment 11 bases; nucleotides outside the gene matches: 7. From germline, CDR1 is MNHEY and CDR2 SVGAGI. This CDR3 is CASSYRTGYRYTF. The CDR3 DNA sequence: TGTGCCAGCAGTTACAGGACAGGGTATAGGTACACCTTC.

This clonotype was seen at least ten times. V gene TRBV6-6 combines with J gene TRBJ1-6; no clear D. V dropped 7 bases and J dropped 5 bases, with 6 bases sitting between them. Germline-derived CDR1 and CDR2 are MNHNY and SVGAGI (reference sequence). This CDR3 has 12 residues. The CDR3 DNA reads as TGTGCCAGCACCGACAATAATTCACCCCTCCACTTT. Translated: CASTDNNSPLHF.

CDR3 region: CSARDLGDSEHSNQPQHF. The CDR3 bases are TGCAGTGCTAGAGATCTAGGGGACAGCGAGCATAGCAATCAGCCCCAGCATTTT. The J gene is TRBJ1-5, the V gene TRBV20-1; 7 nucleotides align to TRBD1. Germline loops: CDR1 DFQATT, CDR2 SNEGSKA (reference sequence). V shed 0 bases, J shed 0 bases, and the junction held 11 bases outside the gene matches. The length of the CDR3 is 18 residues.

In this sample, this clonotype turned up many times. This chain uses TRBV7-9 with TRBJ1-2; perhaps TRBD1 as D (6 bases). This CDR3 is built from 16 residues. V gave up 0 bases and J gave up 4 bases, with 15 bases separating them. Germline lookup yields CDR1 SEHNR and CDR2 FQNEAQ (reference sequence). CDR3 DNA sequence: TGTGCCAGCAGCTTAGCGCCGGCGGGGGCGACCTATGGCTACACCTTC. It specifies CASSLAPAGATYGYTF.

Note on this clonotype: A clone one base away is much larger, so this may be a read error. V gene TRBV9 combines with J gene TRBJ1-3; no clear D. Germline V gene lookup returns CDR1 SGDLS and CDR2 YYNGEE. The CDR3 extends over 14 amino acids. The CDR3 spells CAGSVGEGGNTIYF. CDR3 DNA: TGTGCCGGCAGCGTAGGAGAGGGTGGAAACACCATATATTTT. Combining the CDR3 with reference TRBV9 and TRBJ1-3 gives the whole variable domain DSGVTQTPKHLITATGQRVTLRCSPRSGDLSVYWYQQSLDQGLQFLIQYYNGEERAKGNILERFSAQQFPDLHSELNLSSLELGDSALYFCAGSVGEGGNTIYFGEGSWLTVV.

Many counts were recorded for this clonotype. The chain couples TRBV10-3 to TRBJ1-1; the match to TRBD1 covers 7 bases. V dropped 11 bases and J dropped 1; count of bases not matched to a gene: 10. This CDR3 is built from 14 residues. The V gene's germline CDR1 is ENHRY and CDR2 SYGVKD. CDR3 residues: CASWDSRGNTEAFF. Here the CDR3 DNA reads TGTGCCTCTTGGGACAGCCGGGGGAACACTGAAGCTTTCTTT.

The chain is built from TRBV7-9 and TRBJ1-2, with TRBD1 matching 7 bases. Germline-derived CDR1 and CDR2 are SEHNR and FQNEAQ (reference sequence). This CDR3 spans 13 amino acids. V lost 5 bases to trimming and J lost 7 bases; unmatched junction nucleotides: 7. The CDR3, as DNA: TGTGCCAGCAGCCAACGGACAGGATCTGGCTACACCTTC. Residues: CASSQRTGSGYTF.